The present entry profiles one T cell receptor (beta chain) with its context. Its antigen is unidentified. Combining a sample-barcoded 5' primer with a J-beta primer mix, a second PCR ran for roughly 6 to 12 cycles. The authors tagged each cDNA molecule using a template-switch adaptor with 12 random nucleotides. TCRdb re-called the 5' RACE reads through MiXCR, storing one row per CDR3 protein. The table has about 1,500,000 distinct CDR3 sequences, around two fifths seen once. The CDR3 loop spans 13 amino acids. This sample is drawn from a study of blood T cells in healthy people across ages. Notes on the study in general: Because sorting was not performed, PBMCs prevented conclusive naive versus antigen-experienced comparison.

The source material was blood. The clonotype comes from a woman aged 18-29 years in good health. The genes are TRBV12-3 or TRBV12-4 and TRBJ2-7, with D possibly matching TRBD2 (5 bases). The end of the DNA is better explained by TRBJ2-5, so the J call may be wrong. The DNA of the CDR3 is TGTGCCAGCAGATCCACTAGTGAGGAGACCCAGTACTTC. Amino acid sequence: CASRSTSEETQYF.